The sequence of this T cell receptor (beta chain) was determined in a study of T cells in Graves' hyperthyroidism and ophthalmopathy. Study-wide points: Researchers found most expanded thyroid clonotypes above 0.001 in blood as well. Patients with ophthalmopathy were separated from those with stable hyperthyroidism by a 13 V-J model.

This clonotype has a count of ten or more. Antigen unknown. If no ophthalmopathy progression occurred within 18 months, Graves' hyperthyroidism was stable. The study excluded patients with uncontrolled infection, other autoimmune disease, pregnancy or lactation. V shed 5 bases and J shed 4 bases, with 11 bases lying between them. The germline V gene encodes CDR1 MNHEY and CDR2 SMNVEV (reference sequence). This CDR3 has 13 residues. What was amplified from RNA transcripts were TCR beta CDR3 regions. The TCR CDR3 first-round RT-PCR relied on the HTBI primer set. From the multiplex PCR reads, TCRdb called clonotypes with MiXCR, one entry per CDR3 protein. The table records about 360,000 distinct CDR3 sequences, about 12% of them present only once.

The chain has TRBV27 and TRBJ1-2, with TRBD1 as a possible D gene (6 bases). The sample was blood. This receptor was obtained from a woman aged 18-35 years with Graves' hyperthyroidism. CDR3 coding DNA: TGTGCCAGCAGTCACGGACAGCTCTATGGCTACACCTTC. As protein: CASSHGQLYGYTF.